The present TCR beta chain was sequenced within a study of blood T cell repertoires in COVID-19. Study overall: Researchers got acute and convalescent COVID-19 samples from the United States, Italy and Spain. PBMCs, B-cell-depleted T cells, or T cells were the source of the cDNA or gDNA that made up the material.

As processed by the authors: From reference gene primer amplification, estimates of nucleated cell counts were derived. This table comes from immunoSEQ multiplex PCR, and its TCRdb copy is limited to in-frame clones, with some not included. V and J calls and clone size follow that table, whereas D and trimming were derived from the DNA. The data show about 150,000 clones, with 70% to 80% seen just once and 11% held by the top ten. Germline V gives CDR1 SGHTA, CDR2 FQGNSA. The CDR3 runs to 14 residues. V gave up 7 bases and J gave up 8 bases; unmatched junction bases: 9. Sequencing was carried out using peripheral blood. The source of this sequence is a man in his sixties who had recovered from COVID-19. The chain has TRBV7-2 and TRBJ1-2, with TRBD1 matching over 11 bases. The CDR3 nucleotides are TGTGCCAGCACCCCGGACAGGGGGCCAGAGGGCTACACCTTC. It codes for CASTPDRGPEGYTF.